This T cell receptor beta chain was documented in a study of T cell responses to AZD1222 COVID-19 vaccine. Study-wide points: A rise in Spike-specific TCR breadth and depth followed two AZD1222 doses. Repertoires were sampled only after the peak T cell response. At baseline, seropositivity was found in only five or six AZD1222 recipients.

Of note for this clone: As yet, its antigen is unknown.

The protocol was immunoSEQ multiplex PCR, while the TCRdb copy is restricted to in-frame clones and leaves out a portion. The top ten hold approximately 8% of the sample, which has about 150,000 clones, 91% seen once. Specimen: peripheral blood, collected 28 days after the second dose of the MenACWY control vaccine. This TCR derives from an adult who received the MenACWY meningococcal vaccine as a control.

The CDR3 nucleotides are TGTGCCAGCACCCGCCCAGGTAGAGCCTACGAGCAGTACTTC. Protein sequence: CASTRPGRAYEQYF. The chain carries TRBV11-2 and TRBJ2-7; D is unresolved. Germline V gene data show CDR1 as SGHAT and CDR2 as FQNNGV. Trimming took 7 bases from V and 2 from J, leaving 15 bases between them. The CDR3 spans 14 residues.